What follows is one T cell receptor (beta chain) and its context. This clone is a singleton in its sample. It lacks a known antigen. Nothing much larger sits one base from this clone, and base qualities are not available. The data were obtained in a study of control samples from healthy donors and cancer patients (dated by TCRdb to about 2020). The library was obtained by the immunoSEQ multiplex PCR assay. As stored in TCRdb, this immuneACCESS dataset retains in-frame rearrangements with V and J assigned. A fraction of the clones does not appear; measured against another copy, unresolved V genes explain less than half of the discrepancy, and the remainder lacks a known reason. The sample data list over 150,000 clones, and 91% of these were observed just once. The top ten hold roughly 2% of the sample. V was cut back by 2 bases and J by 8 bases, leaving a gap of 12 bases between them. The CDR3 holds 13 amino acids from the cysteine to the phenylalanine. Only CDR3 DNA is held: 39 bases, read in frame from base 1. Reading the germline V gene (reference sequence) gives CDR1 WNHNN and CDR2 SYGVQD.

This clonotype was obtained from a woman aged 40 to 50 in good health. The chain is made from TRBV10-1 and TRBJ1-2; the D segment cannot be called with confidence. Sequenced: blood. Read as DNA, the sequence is TGCGCCAGCAGTGAGAGGGCCATCGGGGGCTACACCTTC. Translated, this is CASSERAIGGYTF.